This passage covers 24 T cell receptor beta chains from one sample sequenced in a study of blood T cell repertoires in COVID-19. Repertoires were generated with immunoSEQ multiplex PCR, while TCRdb's copy carries only in-frame clones and drops some. The table includes 150,000 or so clones, 80% to 85% detected once. The sequenced sample was peripheral blood. All receptors come from a woman aged 60-75 years with acute or convalescent COVID-19.

This rearrangement joins TRBV18 to TRBJ1-1; 8 bases match TRBD1. The CDR3 length is 15 residues. Germline V gives CDR1 KGHSH, CDR2 LQKENI. V gave up 3 bases and J gave up 3 bases; unmatched junction bases: 6. CDR3 protein: CASSPRDRLDTEAFF. CDR3 nucleotide sequence: TGTGCCAGCTCACCCCGGGACAGGTTGGACACTGAAGCTTTCTTT.

The rearrangement links TRBV9 to TRBJ2-2; D might be TRBD1 (5 bases). CDR1 and CDR2 (germline): SGDLS, YYNGEE. V dropped 0 bases and J dropped 4 bases, with 10 bases sitting between them. The CDR3 extends over 15 amino acids. CDR3 in DNA: TGTGCCAGCAGCGTAGGTCTAGGGGCCACCGGGGAGCTGTTTTTT. Translating it yields CASSVGLGATGELFF.

The V call is TRBV27, the J call TRBJ2-1, with 10 bases aligning to TRBD1. This CDR3 has 15 residues. V was clipped by 5 bases and J by 4 bases; unmatched bases: 5. Germline lookup yields CDR1 MNHEY and CDR2 SMNVEV (reference sequence). The CDR3 nucleotides are TGTGCCAGCAGTCTGGGACAGGGGCCTTACAATGAGCAGTTCTTC. The encoded protein is CASSLGQGPYNEQFF.

This chain links TRBV28 with TRBJ2-7, with TRBD2 as a possible D gene (5 bases). Trimming shortened V by 3 bases and J by 1 base, and 7 bases separated the two germline ends. CDR1 and CDR2 from the germline V gene are MDHEN and SYDVKM. The CDR3 has 13 amino acids. The CDR3 reads CASSLWESYEQYF. CDR3 bases: TGTGCCAGCAGTTTGTGGGAGTCCTACGAGCAGTACTTC.

The chain carries TRBV2 and TRBJ2-5, with D possibly being TRBD2 (6 bases). The V end lost 3 bases, the J end lost 5 bases, and 13 bases lay between the germline ends. The length of the CDR3 is 14 residues. CDR1 SNHLY and CDR2 FYNNEI come from the germline V gene. This CDR3 reads CASSEGGNGETQYF. As DNA, the CDR3 is TGTGCCAGCAGTGAGGGCGGGAATGGGGAGACCCAGTACTTC.

J is TRBJ2-7 and V is TRBV7-2; 10 bases are shared with TRBD2. The germline CDR1 and CDR2 sequences are SGHTA and FQGNSA. The CDR3 covers 16 residues. After removal of 1 base from V and 3 bases from J, the junction contained 6 bases not matched to a gene. CDR3 amino acids: CASSLGPSGSLYEQYF. The CDR3, as DNA: TGTGCCAGCAGCTTAGGCCCTAGCGGGAGTCTCTACGAGCAGTACTTC.

V gene TRBV7-9 combines with J gene TRBJ1-3; no firm D call. Germline V gene data show CDR1 as SEHNR and CDR2 as FQNEAQ (reference sequence). The CDR3 is 13 residues long. V lost 1 base, J lost 4 bases, and 5 bases lay in between. CDR3: CASSLDLGNTIYF. CDR3 bases: TGTGCCAGCAGCTTAGATCTGGGAAACACCATATATTTT.

The chain carries TRBV28 and TRBJ1-3, with a possible D match to TRBD1 (5 bases). Germline-derived CDR1 and CDR2 are MDHEN and SYDVKM. The CDR3 length is 14 residues. The V gene lost 8 bases and the J gene lost 0 bases, with 11 bases spanning the gap. For the CDR3, the DNA is TGTGCCAGCCGACAGATAACCTCTGGAAACACCATATATTTT. Amino acids: CASRQITSGNTIYF.

The chain uses TRBV24-1 and TRBJ2-1; 7 nucleotides match TRBD1. Germline CDR1 reads KGHDR; CDR2 reads SFDVKD. CDR3 size: 17 residues. J was trimmed by 4 bases and V by 5 bases; bases with no gene match: 13. The CDR3 is CATSGPTGLEAYNEQFF. The CDR3 DNA follows: TGTGCCACCAGTGGGCCGACAGGGTTAGAAGCTTACAATGAGCAGTTCTTC.

The chain joins TRBV27 to TRBJ2-1; 9 bases are a match to TRBD2. The CDR3 is 19 amino acids. Germline CDR1 reads MNHEY; CDR2 reads SMNVEV (reference sequence). J lost 7 bases, V lost 1 base, and 17 bases had no gene match. CDR3 sequence (DNA): TGTGCCAGCAGTTTATGGGGGTTAGCGGGAGCTTTGATACGGAATGAGCAGTTCTTC. Translated: CASSLWGLAGALIRNEQFF.

The chain joins TRBV4-3 to TRBJ2-3; tentatively, D is TRBD2 (5 bases). V was cut by 0 bases and J by 5 bases, with 21 bases left in between. Looked up from germline, CDR1 is LGHNA and CDR2 is YSLEER. This CDR3 region has 18 residues. The CDR3: CASSQEKFFATSIDTQYF. CDR3 sequence (DNA): TGCGCCAGCAGCCAAGAAAAGTTTTTTGCTACTAGTATAGATACGCAGTATTTT.

This chain uses TRBV5-1 with TRBJ2-6, with D perhaps matching TRBD2 (6 bases). Per the germline V gene, CDR1 is SGHRS and CDR2 is YFSETQ. Trimming pared 1 base from V and 4 bases from J, leaving 9 bases between. The CDR3 has 15 residues. The DNA of the CDR3 is TGCGCCAGCAGCTTGTGGGGGGACGGGGCCAACGTCCTGACTTTC. It codes for CASSLWGDGANVLTF.

This sequence joins TRBV11-2 and TRBJ1-1, with D possibly matching TRBD1 (5 bases). The V gene's germline CDR1 is SGHAT and CDR2 FQNNGV. The V end lost 5 bases, the J end lost 0 bases, and 10 bases lay between the germline ends. The CDR3 is 14 amino acids. The CDR3 sequence is CASSINRMNTEAFF. CDR3 bases: TGTGCCAGCAGCATCAACAGGATGAACACTGAAGCTTTCTTT.

In this sample, this clone turned up a few times. The chain carries TRBV29-1 and TRBJ2-1; D is undetermined. The CDR3 runs to 13 residues. Trimming left V 6 bases short and J 2 bases short, with 11 bases between. The germline CDR1 and CDR2 sequences are SQVTM and ANQGSEA. DNA for the CDR3: TGCAGCGTCGCCGAGAGGACCTACAATGAGCAGTTCTTC. Translating it yields CSVAERTYNEQFF.

The chain combines TRBV25-1 with TRBJ1-1, with 8 nucleotides matching TRBD1. The CDR3 is 14 residues long. After removal of 2 bases from V and 11 bases from J, the junction contained 10 bases not matched to a gene. Looked up from germline, CDR1 is MGHDK and CDR2 is SYGVNS. Written as DNA, the CDR3 is TGTGCCAGCAGTGAAGGTGGGCAGGGGGCGCACGCTTTCTTT. It yields the protein CASSEGGQGAHAFF.

This sequence joins TRBV15 and TRBJ1-6, with TRBD1 identical over 8 bases. Germline-derived CDR1 and CDR2 are LNHNV and YYDKDF (reference sequence). The CDR3 is 15 residues long. Unmatched junction bases numbered 6, after V lost 4 bases and J lost 7 bases. CDR3 coding DNA: TGTGCCACCAGCATGGACAGGGCCAAGAATTCACCCCTCCACTTT. Encoded protein: CATSMDRAKNSPLHF.

The rearrangement joins TRBV19 to TRBJ1-2, with unresolved D. CDR1 and CDR2 from the germline V gene are LNHDA and SQIVND (reference sequence). Between the trimmed V and J ends, which lost 7 bases and 8 bases, there was a span of 29 bases. The CDR3 is made up of 17 amino acids. The CDR3 sequence: CASIPGDALGPLGGYTF. DNA of the CDR3: TGTGCCAGTATCCCTGGCGACGCCCTCGGCCCACTCGGGGGCTACACCTTC.

The rearrangement links TRBV7-8 to TRBJ2-1, with D tentatively TRBD2 (5 bases). Trimming took off 1 base at V and 4 bases at J, with 26 bases between the two ends. This CDR3 has 20 residues. CDR1 and CDR2 (germline): SGHVS, FQNEAQ. The chain's CDR3 is CASSLELGLGGLVLYNEQFF. The CDR3 coding sequence is TGTGCCAGCAGCTTAGAGTTGGGATTGGGCGGGCTGGTCCTTTACAATGAGCAGTTCTTC. The full variable domain, in which reference TRBV7-8 and TRBJ2-1 provide the parts outside the CDR3, is GAGVSQSPRYKVAKRGQDVALRCDPISGHVSLFWYQQALGQGPEFLTYFQNEAQLDKSGLPSDRFFAERPEGSVSTLKIQRTQQEDSAVYLCASSLELGLGGLVLYNEQFFGPGTRLTVL.

The chain couples TRBV15 to TRBJ2-7, with TRBD2 identical over 10 bases. There are 13 residues in the CDR3. Per germline, CDR1 LNHNV and CDR2 YYDKDF (reference sequence). The J segment lost 3 bases and the V segment lost 5 bases, leaving 1 base of the junction unmatched. The CDR3 DNA is TGTGCCACCAGCCGGACTAGCGGCTACGAGCAGTACTTC. Translation gives CATSRTSGYEQYF.

The chain has TRBV3-1 (or the pseudogene TRBV3-2) and TRBJ2-2, with 8 bases matching TRBD2. Trimming cost V 1 base and J 1 base; bases outside gene matches: 2. This CDR3 is 16 amino acids long. Germline lookup yields CDR1 LGHDT and CDR2 YNNKEL (reference sequence). The CDR3 sequence: CASSQGLAGNTGELFF. The DNA of the CDR3 is TGTGCCAGCAGCCAAGGGCTAGCGGGGAACACCGGGGAGCTGTTTTTT.

J is TRBJ1-3 and V is TRBV7-9; TRBD1 agrees at 7 bases. Unmatched junction bases numbered 8, after V lost 5 bases and J lost 4 bases. The CDR3 is 15 amino acids. The V gene's germline CDR1 is SEHNR and CDR2 FQNEAQ (reference sequence). CDR3 sequence (DNA): TGTGCCAGCAGCCCGCAGGGGGTTTTAGGAAACACCATATATTTT. It codes for CASSPQGVLGNTIYF.

The rearrangement links TRBV9 to TRBJ2-7; maybe TRBD1 (6 bases). Between the trimmed V and J ends, which lost 5 bases and 0 bases, there was a span of 12 bases. CDR3 size: 14 residues. Germline-derived CDR1 and CDR2 are SGDLS and YYNGEE. CDR3: CASSPQGSSYEQYF. The CDR3 DNA reads TGTGCCAGCAGTCCTCAGGGGAGCTCCTACGAGCAGTACTTC.

The CDR3 DNA follows: TGTGCCAGCTCACCCCCCGGGACAGCCGTGGGCTATGGCTACACCTTC. Amino acids: CASSPPGTAVGYGYTF. The gene calls are TRBV18 and TRBJ1-2; TRBD1 matches at 7 bases. The CDR3 consists of 16 residues. Germline lookup yields CDR1 KGHSH and CDR2 LQKENI. Trimming cost V 3 bases and J 4 bases; bases outside gene matches: 11. Supplemented by reference TRBV18 and TRBJ1-2, the full variable domain reads NAGVMQNPRHLVRRRGQEARLRCSPMKGHSHVYWYRQLPEEGLKFMVYLQKENIIDESGMPKERFSAEFPKEGPSILRIQQVVRGDSAAYFCASSPPGTAVGYGYTFGSGTRLTVV.

The rearrangement joins TRBV5-1 to TRBJ2-1; TRBD2 matches 12 bases. The germline CDR1 and CDR2 sequences are SGHRS and YFSETQ. After removal of 3 bases from V and 0 bases from J, the junction contained 10 bases not matched to a gene. This CDR3 spans 19 amino acids. CDR3 sequence reads: CASSYYQTSGGASYNEQFF. DNA of the CDR3: TGCGCCAGCAGCTACTACCAGACTAGCGGGGGCGCCTCCTACAATGAGCAGTTCTTC.